Included here is one T cell receptor beta chain sequence, with context. The data were obtained in a study of brain T cells in children with intractable seizures. The sequenced cases were selected for having the highest brain T cell transcript signatures. Clones were sequenced by immunoSEQ multiplex PCR, and TCRdb holds only the in-frame ones, with some missing. Among around 41,000 clones, about 93% were seen once, and the ten largest hold roughly 6.3%. Per germline, CDR1 SGHDT and CDR2 YYEEEE. The V end lost 0 bases, the J end lost 3 bases, and 0 bases lay between the germline ends. This CDR3 is built from 11 residues.

This chain connects TRBV5-6 to TRBJ1-2, with unresolved D. Sequencing was performed on peripheral blood, taken at surgery. This receptor was taken from a girl aged 2 to 10 with tuberous sclerosis and intractable seizures. In nucleotides, the CDR3 is TGTGCCAGCAGCTTGGACTATGGCTACACCTTC. Protein: CASSLDYGYTF.